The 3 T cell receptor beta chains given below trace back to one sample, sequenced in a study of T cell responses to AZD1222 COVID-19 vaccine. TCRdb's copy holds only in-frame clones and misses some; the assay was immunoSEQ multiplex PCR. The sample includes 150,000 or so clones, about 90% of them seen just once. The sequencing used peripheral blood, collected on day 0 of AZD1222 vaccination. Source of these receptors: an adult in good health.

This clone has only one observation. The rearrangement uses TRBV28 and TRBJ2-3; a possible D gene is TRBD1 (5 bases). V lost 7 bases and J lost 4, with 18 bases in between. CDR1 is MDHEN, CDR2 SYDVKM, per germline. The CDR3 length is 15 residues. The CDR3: CASTRSGWGSDTQYF. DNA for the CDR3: TGTGCCAGCACTCGCTCAGGGTGGGGCTCAGATACGCAGTATTTT.

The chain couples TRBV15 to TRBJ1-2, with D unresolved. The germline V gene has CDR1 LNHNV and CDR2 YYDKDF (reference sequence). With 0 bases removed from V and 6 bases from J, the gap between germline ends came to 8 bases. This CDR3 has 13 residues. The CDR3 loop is CATSRDPSDGYTF. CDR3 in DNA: TGTGCCACCAGCAGAGATCCGTCTGATGGCTACACCTTC.

DNA for the CDR3: TGTGCCAGCAGCTTCGACGGCACCTATGGCTACACCTTC. Translating gives CASSFDGTYGYTF. V usage is TRBV28 and J usage is TRBJ1-2; no definite D call. Trimming shortened V by 6 bases and J by 4 bases, and 12 bases separated the two germline ends. This CDR3 contains 13 residues. The germline CDR1 and CDR2 sequences are MDHEN and SYDVKM.